One and the same sample provided the 23 T cell receptor beta chains below, sequenced in a study of shared clonotypes between healthy human individuals. Profiling relied on immunoSEQ multiplex PCR, and the TCRdb table lists in-frame clones only, not all of them. Found here are approximately 460,000 clones, over 60% of them singletons; the top ten hold more than 10%. Sequencing input: PBMCs. The receptors come from a woman aged 40 to 50 in good health. Some clones in this sample may be carry-over from other donors' samples.

This rearrangement joins TRBV5-1 to TRBJ2-5; a weak D match, TRBD2 (6 bases). V dropped 4 bases and J dropped 2 bases, with 12 bases sitting between them. There are 14 residues in the CDR3. Germline CDR1 reads SGHRS; CDR2 reads YFSETQ. The chain's CDR3 is CASSIGREQETQYF. DNA for the CDR3: TGCGCCAGCAGCATTGGTCGGGAGCAAGAGACCCAGTACTTC.

The chain has TRBV9 and TRBJ2-1; TRBD2 might be the D (6 bases). With 2 bases removed from V and 10 bases from J, the gap between germline ends came to 19 bases. The length of the CDR3 is 15 residues. CDR1 and CDR2 (germline): SGDLS, YYNGEE. This CDR3 is CASSVSSGPPGEQFF. CDR3 nucleotide sequence: TGTGCCAGCAGCGTGAGTAGCGGACCTCCAGGCGAGCAGTTCTTC.

The chain employs TRBV18 and TRBJ2-7, with D possibly being TRBD1 (8 bases). Deletions cut 5 bases from V and 6 bases from J, with 17 bases between. This CDR3 is built from 14 residues. CDR1 and CDR2 (germline): KGHSH, LQKENI. The CDR3: CASSTRQGRVEQYF. The CDR3 DNA reads as TGTGCCAGCTCAACCAGACAGGGGAGGGTCGAGCAGTACTTC. The entire variable domain, with the rest obtained from reference TRBV18 and TRBJ2-7, is as follows: NAGVMQNPRHLVRRRGQEARLRCSPMKGHSHVYWYRQLPEEGLKFMVYLQKENIIDESGMPKERFSAEFPKEGPSILRIQQVVRGDSAAYFCASSTRQGRVEQYFGPGTRLTVT.

The chain recombines TRBV28 with TRBJ2-6, with 7 nucleotides matching TRBD1. Germline assignment: CDR1 MDHEN and CDR2 SYDVKM. The CDR3 totals 15 residues. V was pared by 8 bases and J by 2 bases, with 6 bases of the junction left unmatched. As DNA, the CDR3 is TGTGCCAGCTCCACTGGGACAGCTGGGGCCAACGTCCTGACTTTC. Translation: CASSTGTAGANVLTF.

V gene TRBV7-6 combines with J gene TRBJ2-7; TRBD2 matches 14 bases. V lost 2 bases, J lost 3 bases, and 9 bases stayed unmatched. Germline-derived CDR1 and CDR2 are SGHVS and FNYEAQ. CDR3 length: 18 amino acids. This CDR3 is CASSLRRKGTSGSYEQYF. Here the CDR3 DNA reads TGTGCCAGCAGCTTACGGCGTAAAGGGACTAGCGGGAGCTACGAGCAGTACTTC.

The chain recombines TRBV7-8 with TRBJ2-1; no firm D call. The CDR3 sequence is 14 residues long. CDR1 is SGHVS, CDR2 FQNEAQ, per germline. Between the trimmed V and J ends, which lost 3 bases and 2 bases, there was a span of 8 bases. CDR3 region: CASSFARPYNEQFF. CDR3 DNA: TGTGCCAGCAGCTTCGCTAGGCCCTACAATGAGCAGTTCTTC.

This clone has only one observation. The chain carries TRBV29-1 and TRBJ1-1; tentative D call: TRBD1 (6 bases). V lost 4 bases to trimming and J lost 4 bases, with 7 bases between them. The CDR3 covers 11 residues. Per the germline V gene, CDR1 is SQVTM and CDR2 is ANQGSEA. CDR3 nucleotide sequence: TGCAGCGTTGGCAGGGGCACTGAAGCTTTCTTT. Translating gives CSVGRGTEAFF.

A single count supports this clone. This chain links TRBV6-5 with TRBJ1-2; a possible D gene is TRBD1 (5 bases). Germline CDR1 and CDR2: MNHEY and SVGAGI. Trimming shortened V by 6 bases and J by 5 bases, and 13 bases separated the two germline ends. The CDR3 contains 13 residues. CDR3 nucleotides: TGTGCCAGCAGCCGCCGGGACGGTTATGGCTACACCTTC. Translating it yields CASSRRDGYGYTF.

The CDR3 is CASGPNSGRASTDTQYF. CDR3 DNA sequence: TGTGCCAGTGGCCCGAACTCGGGAAGAGCGAGCACAGATACGCAGTATTTT. The V and J genes are TRBV2 and TRBJ2-3; D possibly corresponds to TRBD2 (5 bases). This CDR3 is 17 amino acids long. CDR1 and CDR2 (germline): SNHLY, FYNNEI. The ends were cut back, 9 bases at V and 0 bases at J, with 22 bases in the middle. The variable domain in full, with the rest retrieved from reference TRBV2 and TRBJ2-3, is EPEVTQTPSHQVTQMGQEVILRCVPISNHLYFYWYRQILGQKVEFLVSFYNNEISEKSEIFDDQFSVERPDGSNFTLKIRSTKLEDSAMYFCASGPNSGRASTDTQYFGPGTRLTVL.

This sequence joins TRBV7-9 and TRBJ1-1; the match to TRBD1 covers 7 bases. The germline gives CDR1 SEHNR, CDR2 FQNEAQ (reference sequence). CDR3 length: 16 residues. The V and J ends lost 11 bases and 0 bases, in that order; junction bases with no gene match: 15. This chain's CDR3 is CAGTGAPTTMNTEAFF. The CDR3 nucleotides are TGTGCCGGAACAGGGGCCCCTACCACTATGAACACTGAAGCTTTCTTT.

This sequence joins TRBV5-6 and TRBJ2-1; TRBD2 agrees at 7 bases. The trim removed 0 bases at V and 5 bases at J, leaving 8 bases unmatched. CDR3 length: 16 residues. Germline V lookup: CDR1 SGHDT, CDR2 YYEEEE. The CDR3 coding sequence is TGTGCCAGCAGCTTGGGGCGGGAGTGGGGCAACAATGAGCAGTTCTTC. Residues: CASSLGREWGNNEQFF.

The J gene is TRBJ1-5, the V gene TRBV28; D is unresolved. Germline lookup yields CDR1 MDHEN and CDR2 SYDVKM. CDR3 length: 14 residues. V lost 5 bases to trimming and J lost 0 bases, with 8 bases between them. The CDR3: CASSRTASNQPQHF. CDR3 coding DNA: TGTGCCAGCAGTCGGACTGCTAGCAATCAGCCCCAGCATTTT.

The gene calls are TRBV6-1 and TRBJ1-5; 7 bases align to TRBD1. In germline, CDR1 is MNHNS, CDR2 SASEGT. The CDR3 loop spans 15 amino acids. Unmatched junction bases numbered 7, after V lost 6 bases and J lost 2 bases. The CDR3: CASRNRGKGNQPQHF. The CDR3 DNA sequence: TGTGCCAGCAGAAACAGGGGTAAGGGCAATCAGCCCCAGCATTTT.

The V gene is TRBV28, the J gene TRBJ2-7; TRBD2 might be the D (6 bases). Trimming took off 7 bases at V and 7 bases at J, with 17 bases between the two ends. The CDR3 spans 13 residues. CDR1 is MDHEN, CDR2 SYDVKM, per germline. The CDR3 is CASNPHSGGEQYF. CDR3 bases: TGTGCCAGCAACCCTCACTCCGGGGGAGAGCAGTACTTC. The variable domain in full, completed from reference TRBV28 and TRBJ2-7, reads DVKVTQSSRYLVKRTGEKVFLECVQDMDHENMFWYRQDPGLGLRLIYFSYDVKMKEKGDIPEGYSVSREKKERFSLILESASTNQTSMYLCASNPHSGGEQYFGPGTRLTVT.

With respect to this clone: This sequence is one base from a far larger clone and is likely a read error. At the DNA level, this CDR3 is encoded by other sequences in the same sample as well. The chain recombines TRBV25-1 with TRBJ1-1; D gene ambiguous. Germline-derived CDR1 and CDR2 are MGHDK and SYGVNS. Trimming shortened V by 7 bases and J by 1 base, and 19 bases separated the two germline ends. This CDR3 contains 16 residues. CDR3 protein: CASTPNLGGENTEAFF. In DNA form, the CDR3 reads TGTGCCAGCACCCCGAACCTAGGTGGTGAGAACACTGAAGCTTTCTTT.

This clone appeared a few times. The V and J genes are TRBV27 and TRBJ2-5; D is unclear. The ends were cut back, 8 bases at V and 0 bases at J, with 10 bases in the middle. CDR3 length: 13 amino acids. CDR1 and CDR2 (germline): MNHEY, SMNVEV (reference sequence). The CDR3 DNA reads TGTGCCAGCTCCCGCACGTACCAAGAGACCCAGTACTTC. It yields the protein CASSRTYQETQYF.

The chain employs TRBV29-1 and TRBJ2-5, with 8 bases identical to TRBD1. The J call could be wrong; TRBJ2-7 is a better fit for the DNA end. Germline V gene data show CDR1 as SQVTM and CDR2 as ANQGSEA. The CDR3 has 14 amino acids. The CDR3 bases are TGCAGCGTTGTTCGGCAGGGGGCCCCCTACGAGCAGTACTTC. Translation gives CSVVRQGAPYEQYF.

This CDR3 reads CASSHVTSGSYEQYF. In nucleotides, the CDR3 is TGCGCCAGCAGCCACGTGACTAGCGGCTCCTACGAGCAGTACTTC. This sequence joins TRBV4-3 and TRBJ2-7; 9 nucleotides match TRBD2. V lost 3 bases, J lost 0 bases, and 3 bases stayed unmatched. CDR1 LGHNA and CDR2 YSLEER come from the germline V gene. This CDR3 spans 15 amino acids.

The chain uses TRBV4-3 and TRBJ2-7; 7 bases match TRBD2. J was trimmed by 6 bases and V by 0 bases; bases with no gene match: 14. Germline values: CDR1 LGHNA, CDR2 YSLEER. The CDR3 length is 17 residues. The CDR3 DNA reads TGCGCCAGCAGCCAAGATGGGGGGGAACCGTCCCGCATCGAGCAGTACTTC. Protein: CASSQDGGEPSRIEQYF.

This clone was observed a few times. A read error likely explains this, since a far larger clone differs by one base. This sample also contains other DNA sequences that code for the same CDR3. This chain links TRBV30 with TRBJ2-1, with no clear D. V gave up 4 bases and J gave up 6 bases, with 10 bases separating them. There are 12 residues in the CDR3. Looked up from germline, CDR1 is GTSNPN and CDR2 is SVGIG (reference sequence). CDR3 sequence (DNA): TGTGCCTGGACCATTACAAGCAATGAGCAGTTCTTC. It codes for CAWTITSNEQFF.

With respect to this clone: It is likely a read error: a sequence one base away is far more abundant. Other DNA sequences within the sample encode an identical CDR3. The rearrangement links TRBV5-6 to TRBJ1-1; 7 bases line up with TRBD1. CDR3 length equals 16 residues. CDR1 is SGHDT, CDR2 YYEEEE, per germline. This CDR3 reads CASSPFDTGEGPEAFF. The CDR3 region has the DNA TGTGCCAGCAGCCCATTCGATACAGGGGAGGGTCCTGAAGCCTTCTTT.

This clone was detected only a few times. The rearrangement links TRBV11-3 to TRBJ2-1; the D is unclear. CDR3 length equals 13 residues. With 1 base removed from V and 5 bases from J, the gap between germline ends came to 6 bases. Germline V lookup: CDR1 SGHNT, CDR2 YENEEA. CDR3 protein: CASSLALDNEQFF. The CDR3 bases are TGTGCCAGCAGCTTAGCCCTCGACAATGAGCAGTTCTTC.

The V gene is TRBV30, the J gene TRBJ2-2; 9 bases agree with TRBD1. Trimming removed 1 base from V and 4 bases from J; junction bases left unmatched: 4. The germline gives CDR1 GTSNPN, CDR2 SVGIG (reference sequence). The CDR3 loop spans 15 amino acids. The CDR3 sequence is CAWSDRGLITGELFF. In DNA form, the CDR3 reads TGTGCCTGGAGTGACAGGGGGCTTATCACCGGGGAGCTGTTTTTT.